The following is a T cell receptor beta chain sequence with its context. There is no known antigen for this receptor. No much larger clone is present one base from it, and per-base qualities are unavailable. The library relied on the immunoSEQ multiplex PCR assay. Rearranged TCR beta chain products were amplified from the genomic DNA of sorted T-cell subsets and were then sequenced. As for the original processing: Shannon entropy and Simpson indices were used to quantify the repertoire diversity of productive TCR beta rearrangements. Clonal expansion was assessed using the summed frequency of the 100 most abundant productive TCR beta clonotypes among total reads. The TRB repertoires were scored with a self-reactivity index that is based on amino acid usage at CDR3beta positions 6 and 7. Two-way ANOVA was used for repertoire analyses, while Student t or Mann-Whitney tests were used for flow cytometric analyses. TCRdb holds this immuneACCESS table with in-frame rearrangements only. Some clones are missing; in checked studies, unresolved V genes explain under half, and the rest has no known cause. The V and J calls and clone size are taken from that table; D and trimming were inferred from the DNA. This sample is represented by 45,000 or so clones; 90% of them were singletons. Approximately 0.51% of the sample goes to the ten largest clones.

This sample stems from a study of regulatory and conventional T cells in RAG deficiency (dated by TCRdb to 2015 to 2018). The study in broad terms: High-throughput TCR beta sequencing was used to compare the diversity and composition of the Treg, conventional CD4+ and CD8+ T cell repertoires of RAG-deficient patients with those of healthy controls.

Conventional CD4+ T cells were purified from blood as CD25-low CD127-high cells before genomic DNA extraction. Several healthy control donors were used as the comparison group for repertoire analyses. The research as a whole found: In Omenn syndrome patients, sorted CD25-high CD127-low cells may represent peripherally activated cells rather than bona fide Treg cells. In Omenn syndrome and CID/AS patients compared with controls, roughly 99-fold fewer unique TCR beta sequences were detected from Treg cells, versus 8.5 to 10-fold fewer for other subsets. All patient T-cell subsets had shorter CDR3 lengths; Omenn syndrome patients showed >75% Treg-Tconv repertoire overlap at nucleotide and amino acid level. For some subjects, some T-cell subset analyses were not performed. RAG-deficient patients showed markedly lower Shannon entropy and higher Simpson indices than control T-cell subpopulations.

The CDR3 sequence holds 16 residues, the cysteine and phenylalanine included. The CDR3 DNA has 48 bases and is translated from base 1. Here V drops 1 base and J drops 5 bases, and the junction holds 5 bases not matched to any gene. CDR1 SGHNT and CDR2 YYREEE are derived from the germline V gene (reference sequence). These same data were also listed under a study on regulatory T cells. The second paper states: In the multiplex PCR, 52 forward TRBV primers and 13 reverse TRBJ primers were used, and assay-based and computational corrections were applied for amplification bias. In patients, repertoires had restricted unique TRB V-J pairs and skewed V and J gene usage, with regulatory T cells showing the most marked changes. Between CD3G-deficient patients and healthy controls, the study compared T-cell receptor beta repertoires in sorted regulatory T cells, conventional CD4+ T cells and CD8+ T cells. Peripheral blood mononuclear cells were isolated by Ficoll density separation. Rearranged TRB loci were amplified from genomic DNA by multiplex PCR within the immunoSEQ assay. Sequencing of the TRB amplicons was done on an Illumina HiSeq platform. Custom algorithms error-filtered the raw sequences and aligned them to reference gene sequences, after which the immunoSEQ online tools were used for analysis. Frequencies of productive and nonproductive TRB rearrangements were evaluated among both unique and total sequences. Group comparisons used t tests, Mann-Whitney tests or two-way ANOVA run in Prism software.

The receptor chain draws on TRBV5-4 and TRBJ2-5; 13 junctional bases match TRBD2. Input material: CD4+ effector T cells sorted from blood. The TCR originated in a human donor in good health. The CDR3 region: CASSLTSGRVRETQYF. The sequenced DNA: TGTGCCAGCAGCTTGACTAGCGGGAGGGTCCGTGAGACCCAGTACTTC.